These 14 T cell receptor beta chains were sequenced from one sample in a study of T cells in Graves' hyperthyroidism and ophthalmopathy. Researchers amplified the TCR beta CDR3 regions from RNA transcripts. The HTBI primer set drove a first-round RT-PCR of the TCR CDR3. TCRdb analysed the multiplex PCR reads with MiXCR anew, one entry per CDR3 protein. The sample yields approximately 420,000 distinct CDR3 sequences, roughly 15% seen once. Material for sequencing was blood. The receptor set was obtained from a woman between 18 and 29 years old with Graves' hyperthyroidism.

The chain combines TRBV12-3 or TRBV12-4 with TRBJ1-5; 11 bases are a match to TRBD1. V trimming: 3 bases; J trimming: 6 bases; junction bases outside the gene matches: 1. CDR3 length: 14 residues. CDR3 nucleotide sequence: TGTGCCAGCAGTTTGGACAGGGGGCTTCAGCCCCAGCATTTT. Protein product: CASSLDRGLQPQHF.

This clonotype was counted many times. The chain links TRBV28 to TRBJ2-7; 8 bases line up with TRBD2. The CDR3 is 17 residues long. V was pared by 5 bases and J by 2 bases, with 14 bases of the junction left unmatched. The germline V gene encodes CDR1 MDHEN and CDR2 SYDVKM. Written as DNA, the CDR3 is TGTGCCAGCAGTCCCCTAGTTCCTAGCGGGCGAACCTACGAGCAGTACTTC. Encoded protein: CASSPLVPSGRTYEQYF. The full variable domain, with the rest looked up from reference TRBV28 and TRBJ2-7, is DVKVTQSSRYLVKRTGEKVFLECVQDMDHENMFWYRQDPGLGLRLIYFSYDVKMKEKGDIPEGYSVSREKKERFSLILESASTNQTSMYLCASSPLVPSGRTYEQYFGPGTRLTVT.

The CDR3: CSARSGTSGNEQFF. The CDR3 region has the DNA TGCAGTGCTAGATCCGGGACTAGCGGCAATGAGCAGTTCTTC. This chain joins TRBV20-1 and TRBJ2-1; 11 nucleotides line up with TRBD2. Unmatched junction bases numbered 3, after V lost 2 bases and J lost 6 bases. CDR3 length: 14 residues. In germline, CDR1 is DFQATT, CDR2 SNEGSKA (reference sequence).

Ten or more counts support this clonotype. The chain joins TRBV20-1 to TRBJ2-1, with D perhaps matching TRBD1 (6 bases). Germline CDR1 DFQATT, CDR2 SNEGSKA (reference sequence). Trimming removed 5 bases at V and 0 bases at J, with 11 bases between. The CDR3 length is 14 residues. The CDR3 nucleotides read TGCAGTGCTGGGGCGGACAGCTCCTACAATGAGCAGTTCTTC. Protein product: CSAGADSSYNEQFF.

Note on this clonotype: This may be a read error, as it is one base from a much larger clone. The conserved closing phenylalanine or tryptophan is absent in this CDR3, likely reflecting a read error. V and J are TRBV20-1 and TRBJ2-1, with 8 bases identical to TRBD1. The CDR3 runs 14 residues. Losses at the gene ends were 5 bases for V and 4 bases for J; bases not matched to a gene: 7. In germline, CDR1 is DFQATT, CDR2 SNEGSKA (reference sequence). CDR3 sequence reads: CSAGRDRGYNEQFC. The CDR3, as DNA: TGCAGTGCTGGCCGAGACAGGGGATACAATGAGCAGTTCTGC.

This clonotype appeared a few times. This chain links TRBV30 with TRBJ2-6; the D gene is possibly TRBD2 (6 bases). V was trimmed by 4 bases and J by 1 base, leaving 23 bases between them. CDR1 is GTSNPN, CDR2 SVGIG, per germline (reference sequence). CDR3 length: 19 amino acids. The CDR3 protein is CAWTSRAARDFSGANVLTF. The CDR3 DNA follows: TGTGCCTGGACCTCTCGGGCCGCCAGGGACTTTTCTGGGGCCAACGTCCTGACTTTC.

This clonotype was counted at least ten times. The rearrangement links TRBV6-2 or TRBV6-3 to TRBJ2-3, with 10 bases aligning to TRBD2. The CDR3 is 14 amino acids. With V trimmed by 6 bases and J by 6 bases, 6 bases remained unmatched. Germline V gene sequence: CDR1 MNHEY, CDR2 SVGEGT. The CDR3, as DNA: TGTGCCAGCAGCCTAGCGGGAGAGGTCGATACGCAGTATTTT. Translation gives CASSLAGEVDTQYF.

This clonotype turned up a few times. The CDR3 loop is CASSYYPAGDQETQYF. CDR3 in DNA: TGTGCCAGCAGTTATTACCCAGCGGGAGACCAAGAGACCCAGTACTTC. V usage is TRBV6-2 or TRBV6-3 and J usage is TRBJ2-5; 8 nucleotides align to TRBD2. CDR1 MNHEY and CDR2 SVGEGT come from the germline V gene. This CDR3 contains 16 residues. Losses at the gene ends were 3 bases for V and 0 bases for J; bases not matched to a gene: 6.

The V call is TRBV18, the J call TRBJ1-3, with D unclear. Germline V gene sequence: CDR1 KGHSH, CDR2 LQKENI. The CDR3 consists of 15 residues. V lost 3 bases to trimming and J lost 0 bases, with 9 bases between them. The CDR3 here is CASSPKIYSGNTIYF. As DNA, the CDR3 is TGTGCCAGCTCACCGAAGATTTACTCTGGAAACACCATATATTTT.

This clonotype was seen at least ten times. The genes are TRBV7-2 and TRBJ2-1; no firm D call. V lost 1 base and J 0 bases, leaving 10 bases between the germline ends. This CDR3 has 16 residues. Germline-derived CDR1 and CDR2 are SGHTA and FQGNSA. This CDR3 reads CASSLVELNSYNEQFF. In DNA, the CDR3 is TGTGCCAGCAGCTTAGTTGAACTCAACTCCTACAATGAGCAGTTCTTC.

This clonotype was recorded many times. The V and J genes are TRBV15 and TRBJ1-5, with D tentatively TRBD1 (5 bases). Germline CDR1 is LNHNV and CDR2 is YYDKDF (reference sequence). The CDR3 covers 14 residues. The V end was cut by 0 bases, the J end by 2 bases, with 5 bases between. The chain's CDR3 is CATSRDRGNQPQHF. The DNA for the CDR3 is TGTGCCACCAGCAGAGACAGGGGCAATCAGCCCCAGCATTTT.

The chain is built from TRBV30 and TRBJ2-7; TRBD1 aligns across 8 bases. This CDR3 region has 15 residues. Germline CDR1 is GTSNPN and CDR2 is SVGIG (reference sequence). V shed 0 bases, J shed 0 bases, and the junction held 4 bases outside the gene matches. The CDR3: CAWSVDRGFSYEQYF. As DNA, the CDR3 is TGTGCCTGGAGTGTTGACAGGGGATTCTCCTACGAGCAGTACTTC.

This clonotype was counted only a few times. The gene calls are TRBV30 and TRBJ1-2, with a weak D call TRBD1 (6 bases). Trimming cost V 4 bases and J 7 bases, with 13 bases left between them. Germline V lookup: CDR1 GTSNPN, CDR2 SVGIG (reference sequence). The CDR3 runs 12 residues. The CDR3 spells CAWMRGGRGYTF. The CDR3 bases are TGTGCCTGGATGAGGGGGGGCCGTGGCTACACCTTC.

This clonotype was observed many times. CDR3 nucleotides: TGTGCCAGCAGCCCCAGGGGGCGGATAACCTACGAGCAGTACTTC. Translating it yields CASSPRGRITYEQYF. The chain combines TRBV7-8 with TRBJ2-7; TRBD1 matches at 8 bases. The V segment lost 5 bases and the J segment 2 bases; nucleotides outside the gene matches: 8. The germline gives CDR1 SGHVS, CDR2 FQNEAQ. The CDR3 is made up of 15 amino acids. The complete variable domain, with remaining parts taken from reference TRBV7-8 and TRBJ2-7, reads GAGVSQSPRYKVAKRGQDVALRCDPISGHVSLFWYQQALGQGPEFLTYFQNEAQLDKSGLPSDRFFAERPEGSVSTLKIQRTQQEDSAVYLCASSPRGRITYEQYFGPGTRLTVT.